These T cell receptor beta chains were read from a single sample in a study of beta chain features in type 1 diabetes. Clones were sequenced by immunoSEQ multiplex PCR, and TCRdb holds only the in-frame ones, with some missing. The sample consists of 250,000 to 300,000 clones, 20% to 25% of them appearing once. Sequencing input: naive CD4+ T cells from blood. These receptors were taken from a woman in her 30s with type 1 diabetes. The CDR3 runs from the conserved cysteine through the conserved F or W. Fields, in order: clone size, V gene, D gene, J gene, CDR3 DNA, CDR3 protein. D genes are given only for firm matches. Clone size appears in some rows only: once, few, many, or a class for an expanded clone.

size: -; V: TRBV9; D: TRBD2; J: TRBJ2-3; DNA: TGTGCCAGCAGCGTAGGATTAGCGGGAACGGATACGCAGTATTTT; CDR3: CASSVGLAGTDTQYF
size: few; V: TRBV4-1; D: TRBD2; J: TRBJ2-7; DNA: TGCGCCAGCAGCCAAGATTGGCTAGCGGACTCCTACGAGCAGTACTTC; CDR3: CASSQDWLADSYEQYF
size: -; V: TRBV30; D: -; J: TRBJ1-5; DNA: TGTGCCTGGAGTGTGGGCACTAGCAATCAGCCCCAGCATTTT; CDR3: CAWSVGTSNQPQHF
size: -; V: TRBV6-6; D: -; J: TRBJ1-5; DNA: TGTGCCAGCAGTTACGTCGGAGACGGCAATCAGCCCCAGCATTTT; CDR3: CASSYVGDGNQPQHF
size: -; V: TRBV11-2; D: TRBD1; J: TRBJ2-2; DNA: TGTGCCAGCAGCTTAGAGCGTCGCAGGGGGTTAATTCGAATGGCCGGGGAGCTGTTTTTT; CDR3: CASSLERRRGLIRMAGELFF
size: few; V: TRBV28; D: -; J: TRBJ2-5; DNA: TGTGCCAGCAGTTTATACTCCCAAGAGACCCAGTACTTC; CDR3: CASSLYSQETQYF
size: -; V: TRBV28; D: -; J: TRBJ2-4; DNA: TGTGCCAGCAGTTTCCCGGTCCAAAACATTCAGTACTTC; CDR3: CASSFPVQNIQYF
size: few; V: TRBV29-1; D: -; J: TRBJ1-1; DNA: TGCAGCGCCCCCAGGGAAAGGGGGAACACTGAAGCTTTCTTT; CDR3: CSAPRERGNTEAFF
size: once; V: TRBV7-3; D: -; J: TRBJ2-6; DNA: TGTGCCAGCAGCTTATGGTGGCAGGGAAGGTTTGTCAGGGCCAACGTCCTGACTTTC; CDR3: CASSLWWQGRFVRANVLTF
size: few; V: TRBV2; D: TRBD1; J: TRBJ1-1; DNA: TGTGCCAGCAGAGACGGAAGGGGACAGCCGAACACTGAAGCTTTCTTT; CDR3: CASRDGRGQPNTEAFF